The 21 T cell receptor beta chains given below trace back to one sample, sequenced in a study of PD-1 blockade in classical Hodgkin lymphoma. Generated by immunoSEQ multiplex PCR, the TCRdb table keeps only in-frame clones and is missing some. The sample includes under 70,000 clones, 71% of them seen just once. After autologous stem cell transplantation all patients relapsed, and prior brentuximab vedotin exposure differed between cohorts. The sample was peripheral blood mononuclear cells (PBMCs), taken before the second cycle of nivolumab. These receptors all come from a human donor with classical Hodgkin lymphoma.

The genes are TRBV5-8 and TRBJ1-1, with 9 positions matching TRBD1. CDR1 SGHTS and CDR2 YDEGEE come from the germline V gene. The trim removed 5 bases at V and 0 bases at J, leaving 5 bases unmatched. CDR3 length equals 15 residues. CDR3 protein: CASRFRDRVNTEAFF. In DNA, the CDR3 is TGTGCCAGCAGATTCAGGGACAGGGTGAACACTGAAGCTTTCTTT.

This clone appeared a few times. The rearrangement links TRBV30 to TRBJ1-3; TRBD1 agrees at 8 bases. Germline trimming cut 1 base from V and 4 bases from J; bases unmatched to any gene: 0. In germline, CDR1 is GTSNPN, CDR2 SVGIG (reference sequence). This CDR3 contains 13 residues. The CDR3 is CAWSGDRGNTIYF. The CDR3 bases are TGTGCCTGGAGTGGGGACAGGGGAAACACCATATATTTT.

This clone was detected a few times. This chain uses TRBV7-9 with TRBJ1-1, with D perhaps matching TRBD1 (6 bases). Looked up from germline, CDR1 is SEHNR and CDR2 is FQNEAQ (reference sequence). With 2 bases removed from V and 6 bases from J, the gap between germline ends came to 13 bases. CDR3 size: 14 residues. Here the CDR3 DNA reads TGTGCCAGCAGCTTATCAGGGGATGAAGCTGAAGCTTTCTTT. It yields the protein CASSLSGDEAEAFF. Complete variable domain (other parts from reference TRBV7-9 and TRBJ1-1): DTGVSQNPRHKITKRGQNVTFRCDPISEHNRLYWYRQTLGQGPEFLTYFQNEAQLEKSRLLSDRFSAERPKGSFSTLEIQRTEQGDSAMYLCASSLSGDEAEAFFGQGTRLTVV.

The chain joins TRBV4-2 to TRBJ2-1; tentative D call: TRBD2 (6 bases). Germline-derived CDR1 and CDR2 are LGHNA and YNFKEQ. Trimming cost V 1 base and J 8 bases, with 12 bases left between them. The CDR3 spans 14 residues. The DNA of the CDR3 is TGTGCCAGCAGCCAAGTAGAAGCGGGCCATGAGCAGTTCTTC. Its protein product is CASSQVEAGHEQFF.

CDR3 amino acids: CASTEQGPNQPQHF. In nucleotides, the CDR3 is TGTGCCAGCACCGAACAGGGGCCGAATCAGCCCCAGCATTTT. The chain is built from TRBV6-1 and TRBJ1-5, with 7 bases fitting TRBD1. CDR3 length: 14 amino acids. J was trimmed by 4 bases and V by 7 bases; bases with no gene match: 7. Germline CDR1 MNHNS, CDR2 SASEGT.

The rearrangement joins TRBV2 to TRBJ2-2; TRBD1 aligns across 7 bases. The CDR3 consists of 13 residues. The V segment lost 8 bases and the J segment 4 bases; nucleotides outside the gene matches: 4. Germline V CDR1 and CDR2: SNHLY, FYNNEI. The CDR3 reads CASRGQPTGELFF. For the CDR3, the DNA is TGTGCCAGCCGGGGACAGCCCACCGGGGAGCTGTTTTTT.

The rearrangement joins TRBV5-1 to TRBJ1-6; D not resolved. Germline V CDR1 and CDR2: SGHRS, YFSETQ. V lost 0 bases, J lost 8 bases, and 9 bases lay in between. This CDR3 contains 14 residues. In nucleotides, the CDR3 is TGCGCCAGCAGCTTGGTAGGGAGGGATTCACCCCTCCACTTT. This encodes CASSLVGRDSPLHF.

The rearrangement uses TRBV6-5 and TRBJ1-5; 7 bases line up with TRBD1. The CDR3 consists of 13 residues. Losses at the gene ends were 6 bases for V and 7 bases for J; bases not matched to a gene: 6. Germline CDR1 reads MNHEY; CDR2 reads SVGAGI. CDR3: CASRKQGRQPQHF. The CDR3 DNA sequence: TGTGCCAGCAGGAAACAGGGGAGACAGCCCCAGCATTTT.

The rearrangement links TRBV7-3 to TRBJ2-6, with D perhaps matching TRBD2 (6 bases). Deletions cut 5 bases from V and 9 bases from J, with 17 bases between. Germline CDR1 is SGHTA and CDR2 is FQGTGA. The CDR3 runs to 15 residues. The CDR3 bases are TGTGCCAGCAGCCCTAATGGCGGGATCGGCAACGTCCTGACTTTC. It encodes CASSPNGGIGNVLTF.

The chain uses TRBV12-1 and TRBJ1-6; TRBD1 is the table's D call and was not checked against the DNA. TRBV12-1 is a pseudogene locus. The CDR3 loop spans 18 amino acids. For the CDR3, the DNA is TGTGCCAGCAGCTTAGTAACCAGGGAAAGCTCCTATAATTCACCCCTCCACTTT. This translates into CASSLVTRESSYNSPLHF.

The gene calls are TRBV10-1 and TRBJ2-1, with 11 bases that match TRBD2. J was trimmed by 9 bases and V by 5 bases; bases with no gene match: 6. Germline V gene data show CDR1 as WNHNN and CDR2 as SYGVQD (reference sequence). This CDR3 region has 14 residues. CDR3 coding DNA: TGCGCCAGCAGTAATAGCGGGGGGGCCTTTGAGCAGTTCTTC. Amino acids: CASSNSGGAFEQFF.

This chain links TRBV18 with TRBJ1-2; possible D gene TRBD1, 5 bases. The CDR3 is 15 residues long. CDR1 and CDR2 (germline): KGHSH, LQKENI. V lost 6 bases and J 4 bases, leaving 18 bases between the germline ends. CDR3 sequence: CASSLDRRGTYGYTF. The CDR3 nucleotides read TGTGCCAGCTCCCTAGATCGTCGGGGGACCTATGGCTACACCTTC.

V gene TRBV19 combines with J gene TRBJ1-3; TRBD1 might be the D (6 bases). In germline, CDR1 is LNHDA, CDR2 SQIVND (reference sequence). Trimming left V 8 bases short and J 1 base short, with 12 bases between. The CDR3 loop spans 14 amino acids. CDR3 coding DNA: TGTGCCAGTGGACGGAGGGGGTCTGGAAACACCATATATTTT. Translation gives CASGRRGSGNTIYF.

This clone came up a few times. The chain couples TRBV11-3 to TRBJ2-1; TRBD2 might be the D (5 bases). The CDR3 runs to 15 residues. V lost 5 bases and J 1 base, leaving 12 bases between the germline ends. The germline gives CDR1 SGHNT, CDR2 YENEEA. The CDR3 sequence: CASSKRLVSYNEQFF. Here the CDR3 DNA reads TGTGCCAGCAGCAAGCGGCTAGTTTCCTACAATGAGCAGTTCTTC.

This clone was seen more than once but under ten times. V and J are TRBV7-8 and TRBJ2-2, with a tentative D call TRBD2 (5 bases). The CDR3 runs 16 residues. V was cut by 3 bases and J by 4 bases, with 15 bases left in between. Germline V CDR1 and CDR2: SGHVS, FQNEAQ. The CDR3: CASSFPGLSGTGELFF. CDR3 sequence (DNA): TGTGCCAGCAGCTTCCCGGGCTTAAGCGGCACCGGGGAGCTGTTTTTT.

The chain uses TRBV5-4 and TRBJ2-7; D not resolved. Trimming pared 2 bases from V and 5 bases from J, leaving 17 bases between. The germline gives CDR1 SGHNT, CDR2 YYREEE (reference sequence). CDR3 size: 15 residues. CDR3 sequence: CASSFVGLLVDEQYF. CDR3 in DNA: TGTGCCAGCAGCTTCGTAGGGCTGTTGGTCGACGAGCAGTACTTC.

The chain carries TRBV9 and TRBJ2-3, with 7 bases matching TRBD2. This CDR3 region has 16 residues. Per germline, CDR1 SGDLS and CDR2 YYNGEE. With 2 bases clipped from V and 2 bases from J, the junction kept 8 bases outside the gene matches. The CDR3 loop is CASSVWEGGNTDTQYF. The CDR3 DNA follows: TGTGCCAGCAGCGTCTGGGAGGGTGGGAACACAGATACGCAGTATTTT.

There are a few counts of this clone. Distinct nucleotide sequences in the sample also encode this CDR3. V is TRBV6-5 and J is TRBJ2-7; TRBD1 agrees at 7 bases. J lost 0 bases, V lost 2 bases, and 7 bases had no gene match. This CDR3 contains 16 residues. Per the germline V gene, CDR1 is MNHEY and CDR2 is SVGAGI. The CDR3 sequence: CASSYSGQVSSYEQYF. For the CDR3, the DNA is TGTGCCAGCAGTTACAGCGGACAGGTGAGCTCCTACGAGCAGTACTTC.

This clone was picked up one time. V and J are TRBV6-5 and TRBJ1-1, with TRBD1 as a possible D gene (5 bases). In germline, CDR1 is MNHEY, CDR2 SVGAGI. The CDR3 loop spans 15 amino acids. V lost 0 bases, J lost 5 bases, and 13 bases lay in between. The CDR3 loop is CASSYSTGGSTEAFF. The CDR3 DNA sequence: TGTGCCAGCAGTTACTCTACGGGGGGTAGTACTGAAGCTTTCTTT.

This clone was seen just once. The chain recombines TRBV18 with TRBJ2-3; D might be TRBD2 (6 bases). The CDR3 spans 16 residues. The V end was cut by 0 bases, the J end by 0 bases, with 10 bases between. Germline V gene data show CDR1 as KGHSH and CDR2 as LQKENI. CDR3 in DNA: TGTGCCAGCTCACCACCGCGTCTAGCGAGCACAGATACGCAGTATTTT. This sequence encodes CASSPPRLASTDTQYF.

J is TRBJ1-4 and V is TRBV6-6; 7 positions agree with TRBD1. The V gene end was trimmed by 2 bases and the J gene end by 10 bases; junction bases not matched to a gene: 7. Germline V CDR1 and CDR2: MNHNY, SVGAGI (reference sequence). The CDR3 has 14 residues. CDR3 loop: CASSYQGTAGKLFF. Here the CDR3 DNA reads TGTGCCAGCAGTTACCAGGGGACAGCGGGAAAACTGTTTTTT.